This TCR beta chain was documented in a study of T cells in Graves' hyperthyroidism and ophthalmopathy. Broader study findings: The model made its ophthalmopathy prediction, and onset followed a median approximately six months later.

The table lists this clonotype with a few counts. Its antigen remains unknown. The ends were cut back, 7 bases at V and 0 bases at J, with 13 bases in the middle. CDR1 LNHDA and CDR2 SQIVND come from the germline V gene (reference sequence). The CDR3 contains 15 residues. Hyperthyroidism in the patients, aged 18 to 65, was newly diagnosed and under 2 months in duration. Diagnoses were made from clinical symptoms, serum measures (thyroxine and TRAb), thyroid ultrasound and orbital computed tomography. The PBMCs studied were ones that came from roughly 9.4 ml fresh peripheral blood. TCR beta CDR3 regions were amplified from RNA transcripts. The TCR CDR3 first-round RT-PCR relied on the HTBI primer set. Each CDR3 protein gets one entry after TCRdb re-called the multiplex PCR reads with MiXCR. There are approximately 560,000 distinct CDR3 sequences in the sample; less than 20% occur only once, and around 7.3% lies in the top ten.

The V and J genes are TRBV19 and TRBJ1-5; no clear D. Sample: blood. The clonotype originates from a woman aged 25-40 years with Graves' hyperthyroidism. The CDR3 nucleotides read TGTGCCAGTAACACCGTTGGGCCTAGCAATCAGCCCCAGCATTTT. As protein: CASNTVGPSNQPQHF.